This entry lists 15 T cell receptor beta chains sequenced from one sample in a study of beta chain features in type 1 diabetes. For these receptors, no antigen is known. Expressed TCRB transcripts got sequenced, as all isolated RNA was reverse transcribed. Some clones are missing from TCRdb's copy, which holds only in-frame ones; the method was immunoSEQ multiplex PCR. The sample carries a few hundred thousand clones, roughly 13% recorded once. Study-wide results and caveats: Patients with Type 1 diabetes showed moderately but significantly shorter TCRB CDR3s in all four CD4+ subsets.

Sequencing was done on a sample of naive CD4+ T cells from blood. The receptors were sampled from a woman aged 18-35 years with type 1 diabetes.

Points on this clone: The sample carries other DNA sequences with the same CDR3. This sequence joins TRBV5-1 and TRBJ2-7; D might be TRBD1 (7 bases). This CDR3 is built from 13 residues. V lost 0 bases to trimming and J lost 6 bases, with 10 bases between them. Germline lookup yields CDR1 SGHRS and CDR2 YFSETQ. As DNA, the CDR3 is TGCGCCAGCAGCTTGGGGCAGGGGGGCGAGCAGTACGTC. Protein product: CASSLGQGGEQYV.

The chain links TRBV30 to TRBJ2-1, with TRBD2 matching 16 bases. V was pared by 1 base and J by 3 bases, with 3 bases of the junction left unmatched. The CDR3 consists of 17 residues. In germline, CDR1 is GTSNPN, CDR2 SVGIG (reference sequence). The CDR3 nucleotides read TGTGCCTGGAGTGCAGGGACTAGCGGGAGGGGCTACAATGAGCAGTTCTTC. Its protein product is CAWSAGTSGRGYNEQFF.

The chain is built from TRBV11-3 and TRBJ1-2; TRBD1 aligns across 7 bases. Germline V CDR1 and CDR2: SGHNT, YENEEA. The V gene end was trimmed by 5 bases and the J gene end by 3 bases; junction bases not matched to a gene: 3. CDR3 size: 13 residues. The CDR3 is CASSPGTDYGYTF. The CDR3 DNA is TGTGCCAGCAGCCCCGGGACAGACTATGGCTACACCTTC.

CDR3 nucleotide sequence: TGTGCCAGCAGCTTGGGGGCGGGAGTAGAGACCCAGTACTTC. It encodes CASSLGAGVETQYF. This chain links TRBV7-9 with TRBJ2-5; D perhaps matches TRBD2 (7 bases). The germline CDR1 and CDR2 sequences are SEHNR and FQNEAQ (reference sequence). V dropped 3 bases and J dropped 4 bases, with 12 bases sitting between them. The CDR3 extends over 14 amino acids. Combining the CDR3 with reference TRBV7-9 and TRBJ2-5 gives the whole variable domain DTGVSQNPRHKITKRGQNVTFRCDPISEHNRLYWYRQTLGQGPEFLTYFQNEAQLEKSRLLSDRFSAERPKGSFSTLEIQRTEQGDSAMYLCASSLGAGVETQYFGPGTRLLVL.

This clone was recorded a few times. This chain joins TRBV28 and TRBJ2-7; D may be TRBD2 (5 bases). This CDR3 is built from 13 residues. V was cut by 7 bases and J by 4 bases, with 14 bases left in between. CDR1 and CDR2 from the germline V gene are MDHEN and SYDVKM. The CDR3 nucleotides read TGTGCCAGCACCCTGACTACCTATTACGAGCAGTACTTC. Amino acids: CASTLTTYYEQYF.

This clone was counted only a few times. This chain joins TRBV9 and TRBJ2-1; TRBD2 matches 12 bases. This CDR3 has 15 residues. Germline V gene sequence: CDR1 SGDLS, CDR2 YYNGEE. Trimming took 0 bases from V and 9 from J; bases not matched to a gene: 4. The CDR3 is CASSVESSGRVEQFF. Written as DNA, the CDR3 is TGTGCCAGCAGCGTAGAGTCTAGCGGGAGGGTTGAGCAGTTCTTC.

The V call is TRBV28, the J call TRBJ2-5, with a possible D match to TRBD2 (6 bases). V was trimmed by 6 bases and J by 4 bases, leaving 15 bases between them. Germline V gene lookup returns CDR1 MDHEN and CDR2 SYDVKM. This CDR3 region has 14 residues. The CDR3 is CASRPGGGRETQYF. DNA of the CDR3: TGTGCCAGCAGACCCGGTGGAGGGCGAGAGACCCAGTACTTC.

The chain couples TRBV11-3 to TRBJ1-1; D call uncertain. The germline V gene has CDR1 SGHNT and CDR2 YENEEA. The CDR3 is 14 residues long. V was shortened by 8 bases and J by 8 bases, with 21 bases between the two germline ends. The DNA of the CDR3 is TGTGCCAGCCGCGGGATAGGGCCCCCGGGGGAAGCTTTCTTT. As protein: CASRGIGPPGEAFF.

This sequence joins TRBV5-6 and TRBJ1-2, with 11 bases identical to TRBD1. V lost 2 bases to trimming and J lost 4 bases; unmatched junction nucleotides: 10. Per germline, CDR1 SGHDT and CDR2 YYEEEE. The length of the CDR3 is 17 residues. The CDR3 coding sequence is TGTGCCAGCAGCTTACGGACAGGGGGCCCCCAAGGCTATGGCTACACCTTC. Its translation is CASSLRTGGPQGYGYTF.

V and J are TRBV18 and TRBJ2-2; perhaps TRBD2 as D (6 bases). The CDR3 sequence is 16 residues long. The germline V gene has CDR1 KGHSH and CDR2 LQKENI. V lost 3 bases to trimming and J lost 1 base, with 12 bases between them. This CDR3 reads CASSPSTRGNTGELFF. The CDR3 DNA follows: TGTGCCAGCTCACCTTCGACTAGAGGGAACACCGGGGAGCTGTTTTTT.

The genes are TRBV2 and TRBJ1-5; weak D call: TRBD1 (5 bases). The germline gives CDR1 SNHLY, CDR2 FYNNEI. V was cut by 6 bases and J by 1 base, with 7 bases left in between. The CDR3 consists of 13 residues. The CDR3 loop reads CASREGSNQPQHF. The CDR3 nucleotides read TGTGCCAGCAGGGAGGGGAGCAATCAGCCCCAGCATTTT.

This clone was recorded a few times. J is TRBJ2-7 and V is TRBV7-2, with 9 nucleotides matching TRBD1. Germline CDR1 SGHTA, CDR2 FQGNSA. The CDR3 sequence is 12 residues long. V lost 5 bases to trimming and J lost 11 bases; unmatched junction nucleotides: 7. This CDR3 reads CASSLSRTGEYV. The CDR3 DNA is TGTGCCAGCAGCCTGTCGCGGACAGGGGAGTACGTC.

V and J are TRBV23-1 and TRBJ2-2, with D possibly being TRBD1 (5 bases). Being an ORF, TRBV23-1 has a function that is uncertain. V was shortened by 2 bases and J by 0 bases, with 10 bases between the two germline ends. The length of the CDR3 is 16 residues. DNA for the CDR3: TGCGCCAGCAGTCAAAACAGACAGACGAACACCGGGGAGCTGTTTTTT. The encoded protein is CASSQNRQTNTGELFF.

This clone came up a few times. Other DNA sequences from this sample encode an identical CDR3 as well. V usage is TRBV7-9 and J usage is TRBJ1-1; 9 bases align to TRBD1. Per the germline V gene, CDR1 is SEHNR and CDR2 is FQNEAQ (reference sequence). This CDR3 has 14 amino acids. V lost 1 base and J lost 3; bases outside the gene matches: 0. The CDR3 DNA is TGTGCCAGCAGCTTAGGACAGGGGGACACTGAAGCTTTCTTT. It is translated as CASSLGQGDTEAFF.

As for this clone: The identical CDR3 is also encoded by other nucleotide sequences in the sample. The chain is built from TRBV5-1 and TRBJ1-5; D call uncertain. Per germline, CDR1 SGHRS and CDR2 YFSETQ. Trimming took 0 bases from V and 0 from J, leaving 4 bases between them. CDR3 size: 14 residues. Written as DNA, the CDR3 is TGCGCCAGCAGCTTGGGAGGTAGCAATCAGCCCCAGCATTTT. This gives the protein CASSLGGSNQPQHF.